This T cell receptor (beta chain) was sequenced in a study of T cell repertoires in cytomegalovirus infection. Across the whole study: CMV infection plus the matching HLA type was flagged by public TCR beta signatures. Study outcomes and limitations: HLA-C-restricted, CMV-specific TCR beta clonotypes were dominant ex vivo.

TCRdb re-analysed the reads in MiXCR, keeping a single row per CDR3 protein. Here the sample spans approximately 990,000 distinct CDR3 sequences, approximately 33% being singletons. CDR3 size: 15 residues. Germline CDR1 MDHEN, CDR2 SYDVKM. Between the trimmed V and J ends, which lost 6 bases and 4 bases, there was a span of 18 bases. This clonotype was seen many times. What it recognizes is unknown. Sequencing was performed on cultured CD8+ T cells from PBMCs, taken from culture after CMV antigen stimulation. The clonotype comes from a human donor in good health (CMV status not recorded). Some clones in this sample may be carry-over from other donors' samples. This rearrangement joins TRBV28 to TRBJ1-2; D may be TRBD1 (5 bases). Here the CDR3 reads CASRPKTETIYGYTF. DNA of the CDR3: TGTGCCAGCAGACCAAAGACAGAGACCATCTATGGCTACACCTTC.